The 11 T cell receptor beta chains in this list originate from one sample, sequenced in a study of metastatic and nonmetastatic thyroid tumors. No patient had received any treatment before thyroid surgery. TCRdb re-called the PCR reads with MiXCR. The data contain 84,000 or so clones, about 9.1% of them singletons. Material for sequencing was blood. The source of these receptors is a female donor with papillary thyroid cancer or a benign thyroid nodule (not recorded which). Some clones in this sample may be carry-over from other donors' samples.

This clone was observed many times. The chain joins TRBV19 to TRBJ2-1, with D possibly matching TRBD1 (5 bases). The CDR3 runs to 16 residues. The germline gives CDR1 LNHDA, CDR2 SQIVND (reference sequence). The V gene lost 3 bases and the J gene lost 2 bases, with 14 bases spanning the gap. CDR3 protein: CASSMGWGRTYNEQFF. In DNA, the CDR3 is TGTGCCAGTAGTATGGGATGGGGCCGGACCTACAATGAGCAGTTCTTC.

Concerning this clone: Given a much more abundant clone one base away, this may be a read error. Additional DNA sequences in this sample encode the identical CDR3. The chain employs TRBV15 and TRBJ2-1; 11 bases map to TRBD2. The junction had 5 bases not matched to a gene; V was cut back by 6 bases and J by 7 bases. This CDR3 has 14 residues. The germline V gene encodes CDR1 LNHNV and CDR2 YYDKDF (reference sequence). CDR3 region: CATRGTSGSNEQFF. CDR3 nucleotide sequence: TGTGCCACCAGAGGGACTAGCGGTTCAAATGAGCAGTTCTTC.

This clone was recorded at least ten times. The V gene is TRBV20-1, the J gene TRBJ2-7; D may match TRBD1 or TRBD2 (5 bases each). Trimming removed 6 bases at V and 4 bases at J, with 16 bases between. CDR1 is DFQATT, CDR2 SNEGSKA, per germline (reference sequence). The CDR3 sequence is 13 residues long. CDR3 nucleotide sequence: TGCAGTGCCCGAGGGACGGTAGGGTACGAGCAGTACTTC. This gives the protein CSARGTVGYEQYF.

The chain uses TRBV7-6 and TRBJ1-1, with TRBD1 matching over 10 bases. The germline V gene encodes CDR1 SGHVS and CDR2 FNYEAQ. Germline trimming cut 5 bases from V and 6 bases from J; bases unmatched to any gene: 9. This CDR3 has 15 residues. CDR3 in amino acids: CASSTPTGGTSEAFF. The CDR3, as DNA: TGTGCCAGCAGCACCCCGACAGGGGGCACGTCTGAAGCTTTCTTT.

This clone was seen a few times. A single base separates this from a much larger clone, so it may be a read error. CDR3 loop: CAISESAATQHQHF. CDR3 in DNA: TGTGCCATCAGTGAGTCGGCGGCGACTCAGCACCAGCATTTT. The chain couples TRBV10-3 to TRBJ1-5; no reliable D call. Germline V CDR1 and CDR2: ENHRY, SYGVKD. The CDR3 loop spans 14 amino acids.

This clone was observed many times. The V and J genes are TRBV6-5 and TRBJ1-3, with no clear D. V was pared by 0 bases and J by 0 bases, with 6 bases between. Germline loops: CDR1 MNHEY, CDR2 SVGAGI. This CDR3 region has 15 residues. The CDR3: CASSYSSPSGNTIYF. In DNA form, the CDR3 reads TGTGCCAGCAGTTACTCGTCCCCCTCTGGAAACACCATATATTTT.

In this sample, this clone turned up many times. The V call is TRBV28, the J call TRBJ1-1, with D possibly being TRBD1 (6 bases). Trimming removed 7 bases from V and 4 bases from J, with 16 bases in between. The CDR3 loop spans 14 amino acids. Germline V CDR1 and CDR2: MDHEN, SYDVKM. CDR3: CASIRGVSGTEAFF. The CDR3 DNA reads TGTGCCAGCATAAGGGGGGTCAGTGGCACTGAAGCTTTCTTT. Full variable domain (remainder filled in from reference TRBV28 and TRBJ1-1): DVKVTQSSRYLVKRTGEKVFLECVQDMDHENMFWYRQDPGLGLRLIYFSYDVKMKEKGDIPEGYSVSREKKERFSLILESASTNQTSMYLCASIRGVSGTEAFFGQGTRLTVV.

This clone was detected ten times or more. The chain links TRBV27 to TRBJ2-7; D might be TRBD1 (6 bases). V was pared by 4 bases and J by 1 base, with 17 bases between. The V gene's germline CDR1 is MNHEY and CDR2 SMNVEV (reference sequence). The CDR3 spans 16 residues. CDR3 protein: CASSSFTGSLSYEQYF. For the CDR3, the DNA is TGTGCCAGCAGTTCTTTTACAGGGAGTTTATCCTACGAGCAGTACTTC.

Ten or more counts support this clone. V is TRBV5-1 and J is TRBJ2-6; possible D gene TRBD1, 5 bases. The CDR3 contains 18 residues. Trimming removed 2 bases from V and 2 bases from J, with 17 bases in between. CDR1 and CDR2 (germline): SGHRS, YFSETQ. CDR3 coding DNA: TGCGCCAGCAGCTTTGAAGGGCAGGGCCGAACTGGGGCCAACGTCCTGACTTTC. It yields the protein CASSFEGQGRTGANVLTF. The whole variable domain, remainder taken from reference TRBV5-1 and TRBJ2-6, is KAGVTQTPRYLIKTRGQQVTLSCSPISGHRSVSWYQQTPGQGLQFLFEYFSETQRNKGNFPGRFSGRQFSNSRSEMNVSTLELGDSALYLCASSFEGQGRTGANVLTFGAGSRLTVL.

This clone was seen a handful of times. A read error is possible here, since a much larger clone lies one base away. The chain employs TRBV25-1 and TRBJ2-1; 7 bases map to TRBD2. From germline, CDR1 is MGHDK and CDR2 SYGVNS. The CDR3 loop spans 19 amino acids. The CDR3 region has the DNA TGTGCCAGCAGTACAAAACGGGGGGAACCGGGACTGGTCGCTAATGGGCAGTTCTTC. It specifies CASSTKRGEPGLVANGQFF.

This clone was seen at least ten times. The V call is TRBV6-4, the J call TRBJ2-1; D is perhaps TRBD1 (5 bases). Trimming removed 0 bases at V and 1 base at J, with 7 bases between. The germline V gene encodes CDR1 MRHNA and CDR2 SNTAGT. The CDR3 runs to 15 residues. CDR3 protein: CASSDSAGSYNEQFF. The CDR3 DNA sequence: TGTGCCAGCAGTGACTCGGCAGGGTCCTACAATGAGCAGTTCTTC.